This T cell receptor beta chain comes out of a study of Tregs in tolerant kidney transplant recipients (dated by TCRdb to between 2018 and 2021). Notes on the research overall: The transplants used related donors with nonmyeloablative bone marrow transplantation, and mixed chimerism in the human trials was transient. The study used TCRbeta sequencing to identify donor-specific regulatory T cells before combined kidney and bone marrow transplantation, then tracked those cells after transplant.

What the authors observed across the whole study: For some patients, the PCR primers changed as time went on, which meant samples from those patients could not be compared with one another at the nucleotide level. Because the study included only a small number of patients, the results must be confirmed in larger populations and under other immunosuppression protocols. In tolerant patients, donor-specific Tregs expanded more than Tregs overall, which suggests antigen-driven rather than nonspecific expansion. Expanding Tregs with activated donor B cells appeared to identify the most biologically relevant and donor-specific TCRbeta repertoire. Biological reproducibility was not directly addressed, though technical replication error appeared minimal.

According to the study, the label for this sample's time point signals: blood sample drawn before combined kidney and bone marrow transplant. Unstimulated Tregs (CD4+CD25+CD127-), CD4+ non-Tregs (CD4+CD25-), CD4 and CD8 cells were FACS-sorted from thawed PBMCs. Patients were a few combined kidney and bone marrow transplant recipients from the ITN036ST trial, and only these trial subjects had samples available. Healthy control blood was separated into PBMCs by Ficoll density gradient and cryopreserved, and patient PBMCs were collected both before and after transplant. For TCRbeta CDR3 sequencing, genomic DNA was extracted from sorted cells using the QIAGEN DNeasy Blood and Tissue Kit. High-throughput TCRbeta CDR3 sequencing, including PCR amplification with bias correction and internal controls, was performed commercially through immunoSEQ. Processing in the source paper ran as follows. A unique productive TCRbeta sequence was defined by the CDR3 nucleotide sequence when primers matched, and otherwise by the CDR3 amino acid sequence together with the Vbeta and Jbeta genes. To correct sorting error, sequences shared between sorted populations at a frequency ratio of 2:1 or less were removed; the rest were assigned to the higher population. Donor-reactive sequences were defined as at least 5-fold expanded in CFSE-low cells versus unstimulated cells, with frequency of at least 0.01% in CFSE-low cells. Repertoire divergence was quantified by Jensen-Shannon divergence calculated from the top 100 TCRbeta sequences ranked by frequency. When a sample had multiple sequencing runs, each run was corrected for sorting error separately and the runs were then pooled. In its TCRdb copy, this immuneACCESS table keeps in-frame sequences only and misses some clones. Where compared with another copy, unresolved V genes explain less than half of these, and the others have no known cause. The V and J calls and clone size come from that table; D and trimming were worked out from the DNA. In this sample's table one finds over 25,000 clones. The ten largest clones add up to roughly 8% of the sample.

A word on this clone: Its cognate antigen has yet to be identified. The CDR3 extends 3 residues past the end of the read, so its final part is completed from the germline J gene.

The CDR1 and CDR2 encoded by the germline V gene are MNHEY and SVGEGT. Compared with germline, V lacks 2 bases and J lacks 4 bases; bases without a gene match: 3. The CDR3, cysteine through phenylalanine, is 14 amino acids long. The CDR3 was read in part: 33 bases, with the frame set at base 1. The clonotype was recovered from a human donor who received a combined kidney and bone marrow transplant. This specimen consisted of CD8+ T cells from blood, obtained before the transplant. Recombination linked TRBV6-2 or TRBV6-3 to TRBJ1-2; TRBD1 agrees with 8 junctional bases. The CDR3 bases that were read are TGTGCCAGCAGTTACGGGACAGGCTTCTATGGC. Protein translation: CASSYGTGFYG. The CDR3 reads in full as CASSYGTGFYGYTF.